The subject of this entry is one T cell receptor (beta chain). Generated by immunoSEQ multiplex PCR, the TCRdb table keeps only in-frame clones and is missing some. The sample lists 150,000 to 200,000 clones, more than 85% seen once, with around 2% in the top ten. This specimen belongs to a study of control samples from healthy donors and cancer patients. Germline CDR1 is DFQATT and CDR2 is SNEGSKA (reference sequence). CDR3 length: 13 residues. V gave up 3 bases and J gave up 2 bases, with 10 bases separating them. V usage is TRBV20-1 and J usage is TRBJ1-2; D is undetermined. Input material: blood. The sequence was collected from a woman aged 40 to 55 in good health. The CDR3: CSASILGNYGYTF. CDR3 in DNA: TGCAGTGCTAGTATTCTGGGAAACTATGGCTACACCTTC.